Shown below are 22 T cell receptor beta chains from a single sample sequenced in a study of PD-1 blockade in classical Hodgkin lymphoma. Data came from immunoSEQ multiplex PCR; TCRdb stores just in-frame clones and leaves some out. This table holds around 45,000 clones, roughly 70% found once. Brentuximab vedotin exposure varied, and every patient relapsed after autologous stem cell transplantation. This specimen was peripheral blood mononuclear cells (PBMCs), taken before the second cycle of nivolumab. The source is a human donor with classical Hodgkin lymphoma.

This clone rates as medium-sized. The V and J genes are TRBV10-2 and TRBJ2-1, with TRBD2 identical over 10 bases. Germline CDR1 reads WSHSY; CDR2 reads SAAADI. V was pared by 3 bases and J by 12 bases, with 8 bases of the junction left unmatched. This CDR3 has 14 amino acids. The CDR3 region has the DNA TGCGCCAGCAGTGACGGGACTAGCGACGACGGGCAGTTCTTC. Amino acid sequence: CASSDGTSDDGQFF.

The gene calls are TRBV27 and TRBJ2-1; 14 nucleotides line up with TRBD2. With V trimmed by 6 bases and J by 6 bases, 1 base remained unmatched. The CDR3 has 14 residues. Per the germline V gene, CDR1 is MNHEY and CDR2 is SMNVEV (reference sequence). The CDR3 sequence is CASRTSGRANEQFF. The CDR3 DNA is TGTGCCAGCAGGACTAGCGGGAGGGCCAATGAGCAGTTCTTC.

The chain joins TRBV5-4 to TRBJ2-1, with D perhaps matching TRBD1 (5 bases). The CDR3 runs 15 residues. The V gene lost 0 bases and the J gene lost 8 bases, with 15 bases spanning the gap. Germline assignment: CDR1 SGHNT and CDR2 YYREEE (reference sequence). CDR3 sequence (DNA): TGTGCCAGCAGCTTGGTTGAGCAGGGAACCCATGAGCAGTTCTTC. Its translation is CASSLVEQGTHEQFF.

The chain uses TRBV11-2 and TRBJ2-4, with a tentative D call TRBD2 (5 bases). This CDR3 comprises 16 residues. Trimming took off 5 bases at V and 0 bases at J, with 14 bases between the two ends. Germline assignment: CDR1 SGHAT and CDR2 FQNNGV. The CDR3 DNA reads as TGTGCCAGCAGCCCTCCCGGGGATCTAGCCAAAAACATTCAGTACTTC. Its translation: CASSPPGDLAKNIQYF.

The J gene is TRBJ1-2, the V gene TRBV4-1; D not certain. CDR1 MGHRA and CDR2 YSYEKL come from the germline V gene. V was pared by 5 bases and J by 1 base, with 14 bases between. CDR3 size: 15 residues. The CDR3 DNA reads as TGCGCCAGCAGCGCAGAGGTGGATCATAACTATGGCTACACCTTC. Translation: CASSAEVDHNYGYTF.

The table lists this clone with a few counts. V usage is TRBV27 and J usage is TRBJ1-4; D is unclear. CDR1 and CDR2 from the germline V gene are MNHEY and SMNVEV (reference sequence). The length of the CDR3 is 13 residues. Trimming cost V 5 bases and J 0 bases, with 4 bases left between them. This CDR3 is CASSRATNEKLFF. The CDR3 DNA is TGTGCCAGCAGTCGGGCAACTAATGAAAAACTGTTTTTT.

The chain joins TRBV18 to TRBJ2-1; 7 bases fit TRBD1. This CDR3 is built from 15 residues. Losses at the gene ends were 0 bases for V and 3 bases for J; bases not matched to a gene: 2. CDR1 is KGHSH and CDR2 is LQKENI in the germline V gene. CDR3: CASSPPGQSYNEQFF. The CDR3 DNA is TGTGCCAGCTCACCACCGGGACAGAGCTACAATGAGCAGTTCTTC.

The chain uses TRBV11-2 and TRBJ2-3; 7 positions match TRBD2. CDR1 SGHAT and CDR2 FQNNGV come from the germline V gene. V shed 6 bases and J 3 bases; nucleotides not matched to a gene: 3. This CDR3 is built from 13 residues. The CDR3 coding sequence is TGTGCCAGCAGGTTCGGGGGGACAGATACGCAGTATTTT. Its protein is CASRFGGTDTQYF.

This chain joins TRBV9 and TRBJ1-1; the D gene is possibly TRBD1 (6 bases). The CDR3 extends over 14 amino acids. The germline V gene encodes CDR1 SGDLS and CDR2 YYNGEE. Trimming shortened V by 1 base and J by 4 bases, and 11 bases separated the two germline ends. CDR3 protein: CASSVSAGATEAFF. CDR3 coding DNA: TGTGCCAGCAGCGTAAGCGCAGGGGCCACTGAAGCTTTCTTT. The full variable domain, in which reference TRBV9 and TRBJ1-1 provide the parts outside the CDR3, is DSGVTQTPKHLITATGQRVTLRCSPRSGDLSVYWYQQSLDQGLQFLIQYYNGEERAKGNILERFSAQQFPDLHSELNLSSLELGDSALYFCASSVSAGATEAFFGQGTRLTVV.

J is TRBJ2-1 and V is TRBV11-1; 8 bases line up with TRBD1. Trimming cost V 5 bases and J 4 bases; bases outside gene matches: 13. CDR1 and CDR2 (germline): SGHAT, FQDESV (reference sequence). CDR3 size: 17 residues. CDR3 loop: CASSHSRTGLYYNEQFF. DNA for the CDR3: TGTGCCAGCAGCCATTCCAGGACAGGGTTGTATTACAATGAGCAGTTCTTC.

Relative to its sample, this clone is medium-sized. The CDR3 DNA follows: TGTGCCAGCAGCCCCCGCGGGACAGGGAAGACTGAAGCTTTCTTT. Translated: CASSPRGTGKTEAFF. This rearrangement joins TRBV7-9 to TRBJ1-1, with 9 bases fitting TRBD1. Germline loops: CDR1 SEHNR, CDR2 FQNEAQ (reference sequence). Trimming cost V 5 bases and J 5 bases; bases outside gene matches: 9. The CDR3 consists of 15 residues. Looking up the rest from reference TRBV7-9 and TRBJ1-1 gives the full variable domain: DTGVSQNPRHKITKRGQNVTFRCDPISEHNRLYWYRQTLGQGPEFLTYFQNEAQLEKSRLLSDRFSAERPKGSFSTLEIQRTEQGDSAMYLCASSPRGTGKTEAFFGQGTRLTVV.

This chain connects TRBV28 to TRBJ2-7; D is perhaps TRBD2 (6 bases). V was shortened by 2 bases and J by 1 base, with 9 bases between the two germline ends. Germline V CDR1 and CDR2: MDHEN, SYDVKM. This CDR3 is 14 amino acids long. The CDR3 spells CASSLVGGSYEQYF. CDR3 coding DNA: TGTGCCAGCAGTTTAGTGGGGGGATCCTACGAGCAGTACTTC.

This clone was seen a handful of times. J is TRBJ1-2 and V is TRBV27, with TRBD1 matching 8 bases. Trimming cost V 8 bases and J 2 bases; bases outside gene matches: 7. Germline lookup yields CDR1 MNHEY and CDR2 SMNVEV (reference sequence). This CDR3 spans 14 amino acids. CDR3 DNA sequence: TGTGCCAGCGGACTACAGGGGGAGAACTATGGCTACACCTTC. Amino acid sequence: CASGLQGENYGYTF.

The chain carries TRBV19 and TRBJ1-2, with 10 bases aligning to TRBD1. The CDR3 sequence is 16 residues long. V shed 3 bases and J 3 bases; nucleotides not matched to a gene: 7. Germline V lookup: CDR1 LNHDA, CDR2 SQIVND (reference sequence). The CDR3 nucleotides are TGTGCCAGTAGTATCGGCGGGACAGGGGAGTACTATGGCTACACCTTC. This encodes CASSIGGTGEYYGYTF.

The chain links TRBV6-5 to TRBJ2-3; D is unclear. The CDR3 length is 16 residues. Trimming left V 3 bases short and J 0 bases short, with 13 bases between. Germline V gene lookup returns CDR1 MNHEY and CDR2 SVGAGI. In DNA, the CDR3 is TGTGCCAGCAGTTATGGCGAGCGTGGAAGCACAGATACGCAGTATTTT. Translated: CASSYGERGSTDTQYF.

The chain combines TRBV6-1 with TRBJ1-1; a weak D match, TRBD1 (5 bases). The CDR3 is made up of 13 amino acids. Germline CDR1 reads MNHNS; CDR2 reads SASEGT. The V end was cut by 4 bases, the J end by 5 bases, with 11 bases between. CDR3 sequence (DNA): TGTGCCAGCAGTGGATACAGACAGACTGAAGCTTTCTTT. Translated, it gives CASSGYRQTEAFF.

CDR3: CASSRQGALYEQYF. CDR3 nucleotide sequence: TGTGCCAGCAGCCGACAGGGGGCCCTCTACGAGCAGTACTTC. The gene calls are TRBV5-6 and TRBJ2-7; 10 bases agree with TRBD1. There are 14 residues in the CDR3. Germline loops: CDR1 SGHDT, CDR2 YYEEEE. V lost 4 bases and J lost 3; bases outside the gene matches: 4.

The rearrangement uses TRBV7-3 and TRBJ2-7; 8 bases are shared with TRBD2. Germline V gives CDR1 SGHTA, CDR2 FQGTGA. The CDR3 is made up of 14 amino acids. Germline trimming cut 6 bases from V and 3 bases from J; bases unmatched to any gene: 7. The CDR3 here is CASSITSGYYEQYF. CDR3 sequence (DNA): TGTGCCAGCAGTATTACTAGCGGCTACTACGAGCAGTACTTC.

CDR3 DNA sequence: TGTGCCAGCAGTGTCTCGCAAGGTGGCTACACCTTC. This codes for CASSVSQGGYTF. The chain uses TRBV25-1 and TRBJ1-2; D remains unclear. The germline CDR1 and CDR2 sequences are MGHDK and SYGVNS. CDR3 size: 12 residues. Trimming cost V 4 bases and J 7 bases, with 10 bases left between them.

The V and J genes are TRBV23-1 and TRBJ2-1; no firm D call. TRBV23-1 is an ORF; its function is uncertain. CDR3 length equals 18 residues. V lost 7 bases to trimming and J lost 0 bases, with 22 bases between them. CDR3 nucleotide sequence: TGCGCCAGCACTCTCCGGGCCCTAAATTTTAGCTCCTACAATGAGCAGTTCTTC. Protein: CASTLRALNFSSYNEQFF.

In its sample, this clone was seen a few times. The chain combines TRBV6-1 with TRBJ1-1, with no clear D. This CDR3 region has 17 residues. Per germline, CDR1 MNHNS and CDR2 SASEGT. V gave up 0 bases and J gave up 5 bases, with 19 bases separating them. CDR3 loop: CASSEAPRTTKITEAFF. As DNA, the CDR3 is TGTGCCAGCAGTGAAGCGCCCCGGACCACTAAGATAACTGAAGCTTTCTTT.

CDR3 bases: TGCGCCAGCAGCCAAGCGGGGGGACAGGGGGCTGACGGGGAGCTGTTTTTT. Translation gives CASSQAGGQGADGELFF. V usage is TRBV4-1 and J usage is TRBJ2-2; 12 bases match TRBD1. The CDR3 has 17 residues. Germline V gene data show CDR1 as MGHRA and CDR2 as YSYEKL. The V and J ends lost 1 base and 7 bases, in that order; junction bases with no gene match: 7.